A single T cell receptor beta chain is shown here with its context. These data come from a study of cytomegalovirus exposure and HLA in healthy donors. The CDR3 is made up of 12 amino acids. V was pared by 4 bases and J by 5 bases, with 8 bases between. CDR1 and CDR2 from the germline V gene are SNHLY and FYNNEI. Both 60 Vbeta primers and 13 Jbeta primers went into the PCR. Clones were read by immunoSEQ multiplex PCR, and TCRdb kept only the in-frame ones, dropping some. This sample has about 160,000 clones; about 79% occur once, and the top ten carry under 8%. The TCR comes from a man in his forties or fifties in good health and CMV-seropositive. The chain has TRBV2 and TRBJ1-2; D gene uncertain. Sequences were obtained from PBMCs. CDR3 coding DNA: TGTGCCAGCAGTGGAGGCCTTTATGGCTACACCTTC. This gives the protein CASSGGLYGYTF.